Below are 9 T cell receptor beta chains sequenced from a single sample in a study of CD8+ T cells in alopecia areata. Treatment noted: oral pan-JAK inhibitor, 5-10 mg twice daily. Once RNA had been extracted, it was reverse transcribed into cDNA to act as the sequencing template. This table comes from immunoSEQ multiplex PCR, and its TCRdb copy is limited to in-frame clones, with some not included. The sample shows over 100,000 clones, around three fifths of them seen only once. The source material was CD8+ T cells sorted from blood, sampled at week 24, from a patient treated with tofacitinib. The source of these receptors is a human donor with alopecia areata.

Points on this clone: It may be a read error: a sequence one base away is much more abundant. The rearrangement links TRBV6-6 to TRBJ2-1, with 12 nucleotides matching TRBD2. In germline, CDR1 is MNHNY, CDR2 SVGAGI (reference sequence). The V gene end was trimmed by 5 bases and the J gene end by 8 bases; junction bases not matched to a gene: 4. The CDR3 has 14 residues. The CDR3 loop reads CASSDRTSGDEQFF. The CDR3 DNA follows: TGTGCCAGCAGTGACCGGACTAGCGGGGATGAGCAGTTCTTC.

The chain links TRBV10-3 to TRBJ2-7; the D is unclear. The germline gives CDR1 ENHRY, CDR2 SYGVKD. V was pared by 6 bases and J by 6 bases, with 18 bases between. This CDR3 spans 14 amino acids. This chain's CDR3 is CAIRNPSEWGEQYF. Written as DNA, the CDR3 is TGTGCCATCAGGAACCCCTCAGAATGGGGCGAGCAGTACTTC.

This chain connects TRBV29-1 to TRBJ1-1; D gene ambiguous. Per the germline V gene, CDR1 is SQVTM and CDR2 is ANQGSEA. The CDR3 consists of 12 residues. The ends were cut back, 4 bases at V and 1 base at J, with 7 bases in the middle. The chain's CDR3 is CSVVKGNTEAFF. The CDR3 DNA reads TGCAGCGTTGTGAAAGGGAACACTGAAGCTTTCTTT. Looking up the rest from reference TRBV29-1 and TRBJ1-1 gives the full variable domain: SAVISQKPSRDICQRGTSLTIQCQVDSQVTMMFWYRQQPGQSLTLIATANQGSEATYESGFVIDKFPISRPNLTFSTLTVSNMSPEDSSIYLCSVVKGNTEAFFGQGTRLTVV.

CDR3 protein: CASSQRGGETQYF. The CDR3 DNA reads TGTGCCAGCAGCCAGCGGGGGGGTGAGACCCAGTACTTC. The chain uses TRBV11-2 and TRBJ2-5; 10 nucleotides align to TRBD2. The CDR3 spans 13 residues. Trimming removed 5 bases from V and 5 bases from J; junction bases left unmatched: 2. CDR1 is SGHAT, CDR2 FQNNGV, per germline. The full variable domain, its missing parts supplied by reference TRBV11-2 and TRBJ2-5, is EAGVAQSPRYKIIEKRQSVAFWCNPISGHATLYWYQQILGQGPKLLIQFQNNGVVDDSQLPKDRFSAERLKGVDSTLKIQPAKLEDSAVYLCASSQRGGETQYFGPGTRLLVL.

This chain uses TRBV4-1 with TRBJ2-6, with D perhaps matching TRBD1 (6 bases). The CDR3 is made up of 13 amino acids. The germline V gene encodes CDR1 MGHRA and CDR2 YSYEKL. Trimming left V 9 bases short and J 4 bases short, with 10 bases between. CDR3 sequence (DNA): TGCGCCAGTAGGGGGATAGGGGCCAACGTCCTGACTTTC. Its translation is CASRGIGANVLTF.

V gene TRBV19 combines with J gene TRBJ1-2; no reliable D call. The germline V gene has CDR1 LNHDA and CDR2 SQIVND (reference sequence). V lost 3 bases, J lost 0 bases, and 8 bases lay in between. The CDR3 spans 14 residues. CDR3 nucleotides: TGTGCCAGTAGTATGTCTGATCCTAACTATGGCTACACCTTC. Protein sequence: CASSMSDPNYGYTF.

CDR3 in amino acids: CASSESTSGGQETQYF. DNA of the CDR3: TGTGCCAGCAGTGAGTCGACTAGCGGGGGCCAAGAGACCCAGTACTTC. The V gene is TRBV6-4, the J gene TRBJ2-5; 12 positions match TRBD2. CDR3 length: 16 residues. Germline loops: CDR1 MRHNA, CDR2 SNTAGT. With V trimmed by 3 bases and J by 1 base, 3 bases remained unmatched.

In its sample, this clone was seen a few times. The same CDR3 arises from other DNA sequences in this sample as well. The chain has TRBV9 and TRBJ1-5; D gene unclear. Trimming removed 1 base at V and 0 bases at J, with 5 bases between. Germline lookup yields CDR1 SGDLS and CDR2 YYNGEE. This CDR3 has 14 amino acids. This CDR3 reads CASSVTDSNQPQHF. CDR3 nucleotides: TGTGCCAGCAGCGTAACCGATAGCAATCAGCCCCAGCATTTT.

The chain has TRBV2 and TRBJ1-2, with 10 bases fitting TRBD1. After removal of 5 bases from V and 2 bases from J, the junction contained 5 bases not matched to a gene. Germline V CDR1 and CDR2: SNHLY, FYNNEI. The CDR3 runs 15 residues. DNA of the CDR3: TGTGCCAGCAGTTCCGGACAGGGGGGAAACTATGGCTACACCTTC. Translated: CASSSGQGGNYGYTF.